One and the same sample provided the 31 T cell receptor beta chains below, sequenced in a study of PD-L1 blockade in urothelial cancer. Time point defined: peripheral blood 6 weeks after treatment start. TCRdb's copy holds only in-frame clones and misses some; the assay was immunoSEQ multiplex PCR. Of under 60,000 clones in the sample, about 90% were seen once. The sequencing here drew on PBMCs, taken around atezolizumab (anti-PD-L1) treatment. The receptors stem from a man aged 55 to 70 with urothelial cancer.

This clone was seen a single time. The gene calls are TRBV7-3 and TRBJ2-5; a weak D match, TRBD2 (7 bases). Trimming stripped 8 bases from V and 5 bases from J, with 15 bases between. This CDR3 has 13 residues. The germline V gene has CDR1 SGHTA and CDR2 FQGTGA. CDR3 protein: CASSRGASETQYF. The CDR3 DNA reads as TGTGCCAGCTCCCGGGGGGCCAGTGAGACCCAGTACTTC.

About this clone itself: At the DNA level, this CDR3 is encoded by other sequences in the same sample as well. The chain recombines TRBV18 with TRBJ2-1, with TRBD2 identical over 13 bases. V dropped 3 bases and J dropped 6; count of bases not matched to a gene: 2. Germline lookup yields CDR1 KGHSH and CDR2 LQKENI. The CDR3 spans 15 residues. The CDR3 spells CASSPTSGGANEQFF. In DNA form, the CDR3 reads TGTGCCAGCTCACCCACTAGCGGGGGGGCCAATGAGCAGTTCTTC.

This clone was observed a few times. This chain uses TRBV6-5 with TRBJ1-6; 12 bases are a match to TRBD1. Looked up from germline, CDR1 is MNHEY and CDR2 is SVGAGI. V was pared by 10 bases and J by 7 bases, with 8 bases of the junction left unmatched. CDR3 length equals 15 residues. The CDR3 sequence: CATRDRGRGNSPLHF. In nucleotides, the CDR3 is TGTGCCACTCGGGACAGGGGGCGAGGGAATTCACCCCTCCACTTT.

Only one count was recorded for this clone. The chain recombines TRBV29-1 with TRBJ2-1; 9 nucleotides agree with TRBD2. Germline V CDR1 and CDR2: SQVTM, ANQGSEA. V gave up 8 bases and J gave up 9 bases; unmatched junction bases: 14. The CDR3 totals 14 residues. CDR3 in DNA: TGCAGCCTAACCCGGACTAGCGTATTTGGTGAGCAGTTCTTC. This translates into CSLTRTSVFGEQFF.

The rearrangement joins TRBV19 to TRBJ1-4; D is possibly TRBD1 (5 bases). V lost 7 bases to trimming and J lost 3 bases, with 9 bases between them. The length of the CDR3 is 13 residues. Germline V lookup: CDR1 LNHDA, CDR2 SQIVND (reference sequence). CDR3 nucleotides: TGTGCCAGTATGGGCAGGGCTAATGAAAAACTGTTTTTT. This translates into CASMGRANEKLFF. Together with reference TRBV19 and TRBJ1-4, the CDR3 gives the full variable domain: DGGITQSPKYLFRKEGQNVTLSCEQNLNHDAMYWYRQDPGQGLRLIYYSQIVNDFQKGDIAEGYSVSREKKESFPLTVTSAQKNPTAFYLCASMGRANEKLFFGSGTQLSVL.

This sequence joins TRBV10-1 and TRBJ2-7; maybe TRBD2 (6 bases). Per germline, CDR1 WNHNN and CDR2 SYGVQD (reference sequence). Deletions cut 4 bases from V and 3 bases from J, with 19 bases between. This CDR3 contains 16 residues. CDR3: CASSGALAPRCYEQYF. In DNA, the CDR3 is TGCGCCAGCAGTGGGGCCCTAGCGCCCCGTTGCTACGAGCAGTACTTC.

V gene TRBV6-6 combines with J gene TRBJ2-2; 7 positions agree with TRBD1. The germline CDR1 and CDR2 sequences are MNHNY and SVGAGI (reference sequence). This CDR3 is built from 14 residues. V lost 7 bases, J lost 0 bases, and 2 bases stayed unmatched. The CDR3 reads CASNDRANTGELFF. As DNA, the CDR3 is TGTGCCAGCAACGACAGGGCGAACACCGGGGAGCTGTTTTTT.

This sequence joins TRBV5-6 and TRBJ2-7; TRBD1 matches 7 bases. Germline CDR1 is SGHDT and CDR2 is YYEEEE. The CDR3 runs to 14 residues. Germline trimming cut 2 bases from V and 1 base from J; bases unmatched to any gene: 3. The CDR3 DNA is TGTGCCAGCAGCTTCAGGGGGAATTCCTACGAGCAGTACTTC. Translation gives CASSFRGNSYEQYF.

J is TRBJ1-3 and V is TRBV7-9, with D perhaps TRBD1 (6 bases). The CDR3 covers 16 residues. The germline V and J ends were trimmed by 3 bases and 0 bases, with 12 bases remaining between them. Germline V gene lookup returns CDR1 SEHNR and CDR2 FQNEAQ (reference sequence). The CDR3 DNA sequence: TGTGCCAGCAGCTTTGGACAGCCCAACTCTGGAAACACCATATATTTT. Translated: CASSFGQPNSGNTIYF.

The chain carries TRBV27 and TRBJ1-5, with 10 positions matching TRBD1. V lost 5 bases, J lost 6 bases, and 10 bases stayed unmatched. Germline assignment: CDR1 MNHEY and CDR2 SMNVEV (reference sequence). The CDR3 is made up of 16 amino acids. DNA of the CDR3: TGTGCCAGCAGTCCCCTGGACAGGGGGAATCGTCAGCCCCAGCATTTT. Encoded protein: CASSPLDRGNRQPQHF.

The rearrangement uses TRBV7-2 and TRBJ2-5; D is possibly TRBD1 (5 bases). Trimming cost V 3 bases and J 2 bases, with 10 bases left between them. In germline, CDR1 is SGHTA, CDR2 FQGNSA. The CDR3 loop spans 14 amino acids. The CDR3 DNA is TGTGCCAGCAGCTTCGACAGTAGTCAAGAGACCCAGTACTTC. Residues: CASSFDSSQETQYF.

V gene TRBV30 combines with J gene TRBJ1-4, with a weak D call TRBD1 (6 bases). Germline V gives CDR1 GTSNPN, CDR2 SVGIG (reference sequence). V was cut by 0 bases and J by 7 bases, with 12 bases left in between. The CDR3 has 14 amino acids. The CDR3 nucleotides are TGTGCCTGGAGTGTAACAGGGTCTAGTGAAAAACTGTTTTTT. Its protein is CAWSVTGSSEKLFF.

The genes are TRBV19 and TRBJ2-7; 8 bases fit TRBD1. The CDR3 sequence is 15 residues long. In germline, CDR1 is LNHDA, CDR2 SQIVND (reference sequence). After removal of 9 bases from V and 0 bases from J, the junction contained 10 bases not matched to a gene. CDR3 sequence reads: CASHPGQVFSYEQYF. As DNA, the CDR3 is TGTGCCAGCCATCCGGGACAGGTTTTCTCCTACGAGCAGTACTTC.

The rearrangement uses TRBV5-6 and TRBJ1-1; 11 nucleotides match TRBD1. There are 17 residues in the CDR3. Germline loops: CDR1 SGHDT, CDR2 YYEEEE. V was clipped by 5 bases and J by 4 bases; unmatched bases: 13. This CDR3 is CASSRDRGMITGTEAFF. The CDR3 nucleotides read TGTGCCAGCAGTCGGGACAGGGGGATGATTACGGGCACTGAAGCTTTCTTT.

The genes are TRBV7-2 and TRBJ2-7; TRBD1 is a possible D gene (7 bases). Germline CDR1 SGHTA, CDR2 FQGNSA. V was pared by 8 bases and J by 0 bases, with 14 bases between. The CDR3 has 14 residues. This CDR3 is CASLRGAYSYEQYF. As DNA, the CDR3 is TGTGCCAGCCTCAGGGGGGCCTACTCCTACGAGCAGTACTTC.

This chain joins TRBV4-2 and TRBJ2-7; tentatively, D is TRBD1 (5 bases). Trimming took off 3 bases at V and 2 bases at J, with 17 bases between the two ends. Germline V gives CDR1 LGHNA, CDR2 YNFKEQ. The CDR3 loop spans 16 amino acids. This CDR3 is CASSQSSGLAAYEQYF. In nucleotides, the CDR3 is TGTGCCAGCAGCCAGTCCTCAGGGCTTGCCGCCTACGAGCAGTACTTC.

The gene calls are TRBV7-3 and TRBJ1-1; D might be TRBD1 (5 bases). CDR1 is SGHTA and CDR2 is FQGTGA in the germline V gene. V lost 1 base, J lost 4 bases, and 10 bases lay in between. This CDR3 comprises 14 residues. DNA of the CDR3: TGTGCCAGCAGCTTAAGCGGGGGGGGCACTGAAGCTTTCTTT. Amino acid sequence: CASSLSGGGTEAFF.

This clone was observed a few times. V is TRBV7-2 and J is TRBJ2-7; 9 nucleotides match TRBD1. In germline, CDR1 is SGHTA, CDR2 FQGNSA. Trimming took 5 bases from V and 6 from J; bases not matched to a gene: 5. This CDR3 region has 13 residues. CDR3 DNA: TGTGCCAGCAGCCGGGACAGGGTTTCCGAGCAGTACTTC. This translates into CASSRDRVSEQYF.

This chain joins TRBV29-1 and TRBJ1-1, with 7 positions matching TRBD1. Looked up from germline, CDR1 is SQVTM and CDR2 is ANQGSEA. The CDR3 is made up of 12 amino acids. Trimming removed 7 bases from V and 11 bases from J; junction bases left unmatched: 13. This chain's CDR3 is CSAGTANFGAFF. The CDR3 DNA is TGCAGCGCCGGGACAGCGAATTTCGGTGCTTTCTTT.

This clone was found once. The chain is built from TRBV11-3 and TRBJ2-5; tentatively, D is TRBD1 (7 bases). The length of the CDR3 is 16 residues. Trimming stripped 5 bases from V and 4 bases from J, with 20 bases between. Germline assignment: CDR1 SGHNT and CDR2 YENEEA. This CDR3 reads CASSRSQGGGGETQYF. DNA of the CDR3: TGTGCCAGCAGCAGATCGCAGGGGGGCGGCGGAGAGACCCAGTACTTC.

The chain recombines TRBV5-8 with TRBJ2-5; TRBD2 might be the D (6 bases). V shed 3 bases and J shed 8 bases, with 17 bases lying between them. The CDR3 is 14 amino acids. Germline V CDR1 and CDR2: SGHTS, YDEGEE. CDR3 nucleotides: TGTGCCAGCAGCTCTGCGGGACGAGGTGGAACCCAGTACTTC. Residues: CASSSAGRGGTQYF. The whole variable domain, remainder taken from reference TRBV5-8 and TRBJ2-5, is EAGVTQSPTHLIKTRGQQATLRCSPISGHTSVYWYQQALGLGLQFLLWYDEGEERNRGNFPPRFSGRQFPNYSSELNVNALELEDSALYLCASSSAGRGGTQYFGPGTRLLVL.

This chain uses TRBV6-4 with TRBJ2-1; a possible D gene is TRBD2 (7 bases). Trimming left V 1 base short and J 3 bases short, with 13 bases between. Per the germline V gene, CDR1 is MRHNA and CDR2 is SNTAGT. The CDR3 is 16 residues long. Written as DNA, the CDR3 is TGTGCCAGCAGTGACTTGGGGGGGGCCCTCTACAATGAGCAGTTCTTC. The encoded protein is CASSDLGGALYNEQFF.

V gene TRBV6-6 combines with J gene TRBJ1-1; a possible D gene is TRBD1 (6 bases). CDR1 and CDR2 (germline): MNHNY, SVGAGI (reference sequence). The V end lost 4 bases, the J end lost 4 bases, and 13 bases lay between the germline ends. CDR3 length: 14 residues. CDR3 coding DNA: TGTGCCAGCAGTTTTCAGGGGAAGGGCACTGAAGCTTTCTTT. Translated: CASSFQGKGTEAFF.

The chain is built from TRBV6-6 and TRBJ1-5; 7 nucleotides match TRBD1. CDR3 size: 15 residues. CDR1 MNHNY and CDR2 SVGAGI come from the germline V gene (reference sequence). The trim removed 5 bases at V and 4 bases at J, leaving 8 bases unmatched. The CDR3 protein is CASSKDRALNQPQHF. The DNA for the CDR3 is TGTGCCAGCAGTAAAGACAGGGCCCTTAATCAGCCCCAGCATTTT.

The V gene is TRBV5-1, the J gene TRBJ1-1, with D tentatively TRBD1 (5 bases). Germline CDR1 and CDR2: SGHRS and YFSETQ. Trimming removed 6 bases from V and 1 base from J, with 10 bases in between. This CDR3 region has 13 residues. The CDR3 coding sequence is TGCGCCAGCAACGACGGACAGAACACTGAAGCTTTCTTT. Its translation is CASNDGQNTEAFF.

CDR3 nucleotides: TGTGCCAGCAGTTCCTCCAACGGGGGTGCTGGAAACACCATATATTTT. Its protein product is CASSSSNGGAGNTIYF. The rearrangement joins TRBV28 to TRBJ1-3; TRBD1 might be the D (5 bases). CDR1 MDHEN and CDR2 SYDVKM come from the germline V gene. This CDR3 is 16 amino acids long. The V end was cut by 4 bases, the J end by 2 bases, with 15 bases between.

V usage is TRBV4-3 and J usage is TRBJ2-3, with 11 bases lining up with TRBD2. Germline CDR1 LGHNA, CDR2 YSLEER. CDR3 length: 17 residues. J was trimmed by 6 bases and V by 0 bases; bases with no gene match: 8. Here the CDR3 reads CASSQDYSGGALDTQYF. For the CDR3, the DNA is TGCGCCAGCAGCCAAGATTATAGCGGGGGGGCATTGGATACGCAGTATTTT.

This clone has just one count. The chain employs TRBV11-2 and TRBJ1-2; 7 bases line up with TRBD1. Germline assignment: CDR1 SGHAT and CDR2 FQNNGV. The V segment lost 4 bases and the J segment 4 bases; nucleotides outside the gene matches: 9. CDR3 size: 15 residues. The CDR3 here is CASSSLQGYAYGYTF. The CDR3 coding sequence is TGTGCCAGCAGCTCATTACAGGGGTATGCCTATGGCTACACCTTC. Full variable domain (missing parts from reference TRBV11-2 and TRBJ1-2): EAGVAQSPRYKIIEKRQSVAFWCNPISGHATLYWYQQILGQGPKLLIQFQNNGVVDDSQLPKDRFSAERLKGVDSTLKIQPAKLEDSAVYLCASSSLQGYAYGYTFGSGTRLTVV.

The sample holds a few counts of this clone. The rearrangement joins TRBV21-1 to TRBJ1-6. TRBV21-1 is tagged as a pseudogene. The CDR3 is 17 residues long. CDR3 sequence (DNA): TGTGCCAGCAGCAAGGGGGGGAGCAGCTCCTATAATTCACCCCTCCACTTT. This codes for CASSKGGSSSYNSPLHF.

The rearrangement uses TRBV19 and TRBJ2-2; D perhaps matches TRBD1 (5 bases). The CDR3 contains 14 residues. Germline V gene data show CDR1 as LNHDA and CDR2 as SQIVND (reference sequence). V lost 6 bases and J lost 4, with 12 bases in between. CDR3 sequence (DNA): TGTGCCAGTAGCGGTAGACAGACCACCGGGGAGCTGTTTTTT. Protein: CASSGRQTTGELFF. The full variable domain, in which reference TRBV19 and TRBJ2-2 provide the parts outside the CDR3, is DGGITQSPKYLFRKEGQNVTLSCEQNLNHDAMYWYRQDPGQGLRLIYYSQIVNDFQKGDIAEGYSVSREKKESFPLTVTSAQKNPTAFYLCASSGRQTTGELFFGEGSRLTVL.

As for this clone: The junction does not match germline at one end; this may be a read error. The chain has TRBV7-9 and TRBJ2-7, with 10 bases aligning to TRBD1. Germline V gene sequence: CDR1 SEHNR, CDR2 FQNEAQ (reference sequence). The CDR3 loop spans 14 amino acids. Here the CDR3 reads CASSLGQGVRKQYF. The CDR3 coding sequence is TGTGCCAGCAGTTTAGGACAGGGGGTAAGGAAGCAGTACTTC.